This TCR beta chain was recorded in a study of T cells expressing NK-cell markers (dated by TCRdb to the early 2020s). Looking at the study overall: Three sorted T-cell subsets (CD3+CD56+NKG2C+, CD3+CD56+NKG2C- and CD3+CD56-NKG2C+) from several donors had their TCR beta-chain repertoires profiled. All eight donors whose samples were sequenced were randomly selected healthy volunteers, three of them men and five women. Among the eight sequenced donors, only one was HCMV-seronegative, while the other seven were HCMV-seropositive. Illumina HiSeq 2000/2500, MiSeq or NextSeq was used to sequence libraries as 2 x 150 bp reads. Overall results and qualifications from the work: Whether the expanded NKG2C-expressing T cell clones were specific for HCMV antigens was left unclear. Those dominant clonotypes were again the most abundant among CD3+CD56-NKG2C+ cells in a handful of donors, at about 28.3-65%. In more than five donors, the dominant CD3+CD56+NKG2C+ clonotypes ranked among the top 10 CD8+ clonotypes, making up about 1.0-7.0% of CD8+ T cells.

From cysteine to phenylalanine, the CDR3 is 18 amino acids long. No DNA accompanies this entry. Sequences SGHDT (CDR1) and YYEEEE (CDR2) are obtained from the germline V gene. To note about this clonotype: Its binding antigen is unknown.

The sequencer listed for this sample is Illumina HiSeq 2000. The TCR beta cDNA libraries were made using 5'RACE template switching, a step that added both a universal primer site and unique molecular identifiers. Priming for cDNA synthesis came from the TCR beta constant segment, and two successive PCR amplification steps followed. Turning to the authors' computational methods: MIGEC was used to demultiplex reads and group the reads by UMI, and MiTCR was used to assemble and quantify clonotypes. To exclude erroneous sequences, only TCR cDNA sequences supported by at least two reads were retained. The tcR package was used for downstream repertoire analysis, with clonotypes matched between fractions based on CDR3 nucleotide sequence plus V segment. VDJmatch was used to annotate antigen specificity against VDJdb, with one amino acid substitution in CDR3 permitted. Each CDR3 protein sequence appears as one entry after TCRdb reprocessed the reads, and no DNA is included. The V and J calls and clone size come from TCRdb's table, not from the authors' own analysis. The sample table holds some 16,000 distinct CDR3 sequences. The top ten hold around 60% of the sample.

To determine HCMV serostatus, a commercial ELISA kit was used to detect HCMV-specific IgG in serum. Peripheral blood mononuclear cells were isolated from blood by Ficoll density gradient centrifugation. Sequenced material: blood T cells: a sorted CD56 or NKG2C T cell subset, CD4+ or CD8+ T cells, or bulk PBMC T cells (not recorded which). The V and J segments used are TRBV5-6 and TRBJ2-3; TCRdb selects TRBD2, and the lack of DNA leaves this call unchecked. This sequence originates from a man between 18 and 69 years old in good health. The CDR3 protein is CASSLVGLQLGYTDTQYF.